The 20 T cell receptor beta chains below were found in one sample sequenced in a study of blood T cell repertoires in COVID-19. Here immunoSEQ multiplex PCR was the method, and the copy in TCRdb shows in-frame clones only, minus some. This repertoire shows 150,000 to 200,000 clones, about 80% found once; its top ten account for about 20%. The sample comprised PBMCs or T cells enriched from blood (not recorded which). These receptors all stem from a woman aged 70-85 years in a cohort exposed to, infected with or recovered from COVID-19 (not recorded which).

This clone was detected only once. The chain employs TRBV18 and TRBJ1-1, with D perhaps matching TRBD1 (5 bases). The CDR3 runs 17 residues. Germline-derived CDR1 and CDR2 are KGHSH and LQKENI. Trimming took off 2 bases at V and 3 bases at J, with 19 bases between the two ends. The CDR3 region is CASSPTSGGGVDTEAFF. The DNA for the CDR3 is TGTGCCAGCTCACCAACCAGCGGGGGGGGAGTGGACACTGAAGCTTTCTTT.

This chain connects TRBV7-9 to TRBJ2-5; D ambiguous. Trimming removed 6 bases from V and 5 bases from J, with 13 bases in between. Germline CDR1 SEHNR, CDR2 FQNEAQ (reference sequence). The CDR3 runs to 13 residues. The CDR3 nucleotides read TGTGCCAGCAGGCCCGTTGGAGCGGAGACCCAGTACTTC. Its translation is CASRPVGAETQYF.

This clone was observed a single time. One end of the junction fails to match germline, which may point to a read error. V and J are TRBV7-7 and TRBJ2-1; 11 nucleotides match TRBD2. CDR1 and CDR2 from the germline V gene are SSHAT and FNYEAQ (reference sequence). There are 17 residues in the CDR3. CDR3 DNA: TGTGCTAGCATAACGCGAATGACTAGCGGGGCCTACAATGAGCAGTTCTTC. This gives the protein CASITRMTSGAYNEQFF.

This clone appeared a single time. CDR3 protein: CASSLSARQGLRNSPLHF. Here the CDR3 DNA reads TGTGCCAGCAGTTTATCGGCCCGACAGGGCCTAAGGAATTCACCCCTCCACTTT. The rearrangement uses TRBV27 and TRBJ1-6, with 7 bases lining up with TRBD1. CDR1 is MNHEY and CDR2 is SMNVEV in the germline V gene (reference sequence). Trimming removed 0 bases from V and 7 bases from J; junction bases left unmatched: 12. The CDR3 length is 18 residues.

About this clone: The sample contains more than one DNA sequence encoding this CDR3. The J gene is TRBJ2-2, the V gene TRBV6-2 or TRBV6-3; D is possibly TRBD2 (6 bases). V dropped 6 bases and J dropped 2 bases, with 10 bases sitting between them. The CDR3 is 14 residues long. CDR1 MNHEY and CDR2 SVGEGT come from the germline V gene. CDR3 in amino acids: CASSQGLNTGELFF. In DNA, the CDR3 is TGTGCCAGCAGCCAGGGACTTAACACCGGGGAGCTGTTTTTT.

This clone appeared once. J is TRBJ1-2 and V is TRBV19; 7 bases are a match to TRBD1. V trimming: 5 bases; J trimming: 6 bases; junction bases outside the gene matches: 9. Germline loops: CDR1 LNHDA, CDR2 SQIVND (reference sequence). This CDR3 spans 14 amino acids. CDR3 loop: CASSPGPQGDGYTF. CDR3 in DNA: TGTGCCAGTAGTCCCGGCCCCCAGGGGGATGGCTACACCTTC.

This clone was counted only a few times. The chain uses TRBV4-2 and TRBJ2-5; D possibly corresponds to TRBD1 (6 bases). The V gene lost 2 bases and the J gene lost 1 base, with 11 bases spanning the gap. Per the germline V gene, CDR1 is LGHNA and CDR2 is YNFKEQ. This CDR3 contains 15 residues. DNA of the CDR3: TGTGCCAGCAGCCAAATGAGGGGGAGCCAAGAGACCCAGTACTTC. It yields the protein CASSQMRGSQETQYF.

The genes are TRBV5-1 and TRBJ2-3; D gene uncertain. V gave up 0 bases and J gave up 2 bases, with 7 bases separating them. The CDR3 has 14 amino acids. From germline, CDR1 is SGHRS and CDR2 YFSETQ. CDR3 DNA: TGCGCCAGCAGCTTGGGGGTAGCCACAGATACGCAGTATTTT. It codes for CASSLGVATDTQYF.

In nucleotides, the CDR3 is TGTGCCAGTATAGGACAGGGAACGGGTGGCTACACCTTC. Translating it yields CASIGQGTGGYTF. The genes are TRBV19 and TRBJ1-2, with 8 bases identical to TRBD1. The germline V gene has CDR1 LNHDA and CDR2 SQIVND (reference sequence). The CDR3 is 13 amino acids. The trim removed 7 bases at V and 7 bases at J, leaving 8 bases unmatched. The complete variable domain, with remaining parts taken from reference TRBV19 and TRBJ1-2, reads DGGITQSPKYLFRKEGQNVTLSCEQNLNHDAMYWYRQDPGQGLRLIYYSQIVNDFQKGDIAEGYSVSREKKESFPLTVTSAQKNPTAFYLCASIGQGTGGYTFGSGTRLTVV.

The V and J genes are TRBV4-3 and TRBJ2-1; D perhaps matches TRBD2 (7 bases). The CDR3 has 17 amino acids. Trimming took 0 bases from V and 4 from J, leaving 16 bases between them. The germline V gene encodes CDR1 LGHNA and CDR2 YSLEER. Here the CDR3 DNA reads TGCGCCAGCAGCCAAGAAGGGGGGGACACGGGTTACAATGAGCAGTTCTTC. Amino acids: CASSQEGGDTGYNEQFF.

The CDR3 DNA follows: TGTGCCAGCAGTTTATCTCCGGGACAGGAGTTAGCCCTCCACTTT. Amino acids: CASSLSPGQELALHF. J is TRBJ1-6 and V is TRBV28, with 8 bases fitting TRBD1. V lost 1 base and J lost 14; bases outside the gene matches: 10. The CDR3 runs to 15 residues. CDR1 MDHEN and CDR2 SYDVKM come from the germline V gene. Full variable domain (missing parts from reference TRBV28 and TRBJ1-6): DVKVTQSSRYLVKRTGEKVFLECVQDMDHENMFWYRQDPGLGLRLIYFSYDVKMKEKGDIPEGYSVSREKKERFSLILESASTNQTSMYLCASSLSPGQELALHFGNGTRLTVT.

The chain links TRBV2 to TRBJ2-5, with D uncertain. V was clipped by 4 bases and J by 5 bases, with 5 bases between them. This CDR3 spans 11 amino acids. CDR1 is SNHLY and CDR2 is FYNNEI in the germline V gene. The CDR3 DNA reads TGTGCCAGCAGTGTTCGGGAGACCCAGTACTTC. Translating gives CASSVRETQYF.

The chain joins TRBV24-1 to TRBJ2-1; 8 positions match TRBD1. V was clipped by 2 bases and J by 2 bases; unmatched bases: 4. CDR3 length: 16 residues. Germline V gene lookup returns CDR1 KGHDR and CDR2 SFDVKD. CDR3: CATSDYDRGTYNEQFF. The CDR3, as DNA: TGTGCCACCAGTGATTATGACAGGGGTACCTACAATGAGCAGTTCTTC.

The chain links TRBV5-1 to TRBJ2-1, with D perhaps TRBD1 (7 bases). The germline gives CDR1 SGHRS, CDR2 YFSETQ. The CDR3 is 12 residues long. V shed 0 bases and J shed 15 bases, with 13 bases lying between them. The CDR3 loop reads CASSLDRGGTFF. In nucleotides, the CDR3 is TGCGCCAGCAGCTTGGACAGGGGAGGAACGTTCTTC.

This chain joins TRBV15 and TRBJ2-6; TRBD2 matches 9 bases. The CDR3 runs 23 residues. Germline lookup yields CDR1 LNHNV and CDR2 YYDKDF (reference sequence). Unmatched junction bases numbered 20, after V lost 2 bases and J lost 0 bases. The CDR3 sequence is CATSRWSGLARNPIISGANVLTF. CDR3 nucleotides: TGTGCCACCAGCAGATGGTCCGGACTAGCGAGGAACCCAATTATCTCTGGGGCCAACGTCCTGACTTTC.

The chain has TRBV5-1 and TRBJ1-5, with TRBD1 as a possible D gene (5 bases). The germline V gene has CDR1 SGHRS and CDR2 YFSETQ. The V gene lost 0 bases and the J gene lost 5 bases, with 15 bases spanning the gap. There are 16 residues in the CDR3. The CDR3 sequence: CASSLDGRAMDQPQHF. As DNA, the CDR3 is TGCGCCAGCAGCTTGGACGGCAGGGCAATGGATCAGCCCCAGCATTTT.

The genes are TRBV19 and TRBJ2-1, with TRBD2 identical over 7 bases. V lost 8 bases and J lost 9; bases outside the gene matches: 10. Germline CDR1 and CDR2: LNHDA and SQIVND (reference sequence). The CDR3 consists of 13 residues. The CDR3 spells CASGGTTPGEQFF. In DNA form, the CDR3 reads TGTGCCAGTGGGGGGACTACTCCTGGTGAGCAGTTCTTC. The complete variable domain, with remaining parts taken from reference TRBV19 and TRBJ2-1, reads DGGITQSPKYLFRKEGQNVTLSCEQNLNHDAMYWYRQDPGQGLRLIYYSQIVNDFQKGDIAEGYSVSREKKESFPLTVTSAQKNPTAFYLCASGGTTPGEQFFGPGTRLTVL.

J is TRBJ2-2 and V is TRBV7-9; TRBD2 agrees at 10 bases. Trimming at V came to 4 bases and at J to 6 bases, leaving 14 bases not matched to a gene. The CDR3 extends over 18 amino acids. Germline V gives CDR1 SEHNR, CDR2 FQNEAQ (reference sequence). The CDR3: CASSSSGGSLFPAGELFF. The DNA for the CDR3 is TGTGCCAGCAGCTCTAGCGGGGGAAGTCTCTTCCCCGCCGGGGAGCTGTTTTTT. The full variable domain, in which reference TRBV7-9 and TRBJ2-2 provide the parts outside the CDR3, is DTGVSQNPRHKITKRGQNVTFRCDPISEHNRLYWYRQTLGQGPEFLTYFQNEAQLEKSRLLSDRFSAERPKGSFSTLEIQRTEQGDSAMYLCASSSSGGSLFPAGELFFGEGSRLTVL.

This rearrangement joins TRBV5-6 to TRBJ2-3; 10 nucleotides line up with TRBD2. Germline CDR1 reads SGHDT; CDR2 reads YYEEEE. V lost 4 bases and J lost 4; bases outside the gene matches: 6. The CDR3 has 15 amino acids. CDR3 sequence (DNA): TGTGCCAGCAGCGAACTAGCGGGAAGGGCAGATACGCAGTATTTT. It yields the protein CASSELAGRADTQYF.

The V gene is TRBV18, the J gene TRBJ1-1; D is perhaps TRBD1 (5 bases). From germline, CDR1 is KGHSH and CDR2 LQKENI. V was cut by 6 bases and J by 1 base, with 15 bases left in between. The CDR3 spans 15 residues. The CDR3, as DNA: TGTGCCAGCTCTCGAGGCAGGGTAGGGAACACTGAAGCTTTCTTT. Its protein is CASSRGRVGNTEAFF.